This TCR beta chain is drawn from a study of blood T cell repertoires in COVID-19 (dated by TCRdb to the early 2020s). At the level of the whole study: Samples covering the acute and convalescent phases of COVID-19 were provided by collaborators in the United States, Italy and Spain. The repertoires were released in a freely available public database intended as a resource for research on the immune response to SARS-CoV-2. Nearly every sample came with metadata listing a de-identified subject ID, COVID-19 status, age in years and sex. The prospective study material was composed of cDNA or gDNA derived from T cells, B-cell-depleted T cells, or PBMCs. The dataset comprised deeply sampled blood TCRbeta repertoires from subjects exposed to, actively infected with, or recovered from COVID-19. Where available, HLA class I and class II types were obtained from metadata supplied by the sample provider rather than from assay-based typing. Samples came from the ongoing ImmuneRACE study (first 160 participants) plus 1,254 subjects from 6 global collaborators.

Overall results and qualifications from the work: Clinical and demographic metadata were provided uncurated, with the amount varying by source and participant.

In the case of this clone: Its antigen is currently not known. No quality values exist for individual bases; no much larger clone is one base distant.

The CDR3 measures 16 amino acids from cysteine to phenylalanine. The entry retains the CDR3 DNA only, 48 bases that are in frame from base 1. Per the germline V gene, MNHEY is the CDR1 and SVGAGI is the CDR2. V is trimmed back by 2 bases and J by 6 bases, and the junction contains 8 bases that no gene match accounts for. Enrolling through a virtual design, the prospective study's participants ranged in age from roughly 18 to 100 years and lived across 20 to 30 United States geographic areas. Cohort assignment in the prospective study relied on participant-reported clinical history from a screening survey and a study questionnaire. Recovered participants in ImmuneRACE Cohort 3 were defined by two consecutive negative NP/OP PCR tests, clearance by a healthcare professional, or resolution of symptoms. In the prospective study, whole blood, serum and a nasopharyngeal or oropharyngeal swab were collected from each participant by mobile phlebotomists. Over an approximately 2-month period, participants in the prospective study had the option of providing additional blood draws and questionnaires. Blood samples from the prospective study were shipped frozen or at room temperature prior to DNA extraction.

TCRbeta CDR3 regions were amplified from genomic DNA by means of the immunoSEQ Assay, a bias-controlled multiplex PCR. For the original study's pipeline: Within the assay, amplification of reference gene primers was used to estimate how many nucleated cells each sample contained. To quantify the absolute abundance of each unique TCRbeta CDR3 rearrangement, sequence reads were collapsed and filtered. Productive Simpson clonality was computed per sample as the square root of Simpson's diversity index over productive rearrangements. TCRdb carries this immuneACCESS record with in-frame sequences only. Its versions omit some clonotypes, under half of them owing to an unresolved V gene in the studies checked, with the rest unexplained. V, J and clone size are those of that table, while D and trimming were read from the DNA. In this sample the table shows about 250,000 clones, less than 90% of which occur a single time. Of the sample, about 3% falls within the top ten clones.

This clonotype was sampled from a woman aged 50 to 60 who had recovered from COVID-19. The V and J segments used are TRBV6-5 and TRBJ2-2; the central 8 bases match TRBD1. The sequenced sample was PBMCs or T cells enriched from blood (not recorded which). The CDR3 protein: CASSYNGLQGAGELFF. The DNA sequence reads TGTGCCAGCAGTTACAACGGACTACAGGGGGCCGGGGAGCTGTTTTTT.